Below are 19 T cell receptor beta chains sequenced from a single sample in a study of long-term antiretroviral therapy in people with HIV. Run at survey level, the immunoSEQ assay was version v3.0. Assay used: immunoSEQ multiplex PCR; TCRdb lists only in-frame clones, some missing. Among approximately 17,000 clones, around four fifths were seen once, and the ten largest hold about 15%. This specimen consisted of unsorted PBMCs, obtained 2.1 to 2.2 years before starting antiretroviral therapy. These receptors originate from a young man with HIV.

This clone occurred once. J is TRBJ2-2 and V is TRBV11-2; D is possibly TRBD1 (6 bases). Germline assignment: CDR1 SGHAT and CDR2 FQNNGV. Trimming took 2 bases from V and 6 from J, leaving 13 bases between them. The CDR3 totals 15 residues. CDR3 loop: CASSLNTGSAGELFF. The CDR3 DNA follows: TGTGCCAGCAGCTTAAACACAGGGTCGGCCGGGGAGCTGTTTTTT.

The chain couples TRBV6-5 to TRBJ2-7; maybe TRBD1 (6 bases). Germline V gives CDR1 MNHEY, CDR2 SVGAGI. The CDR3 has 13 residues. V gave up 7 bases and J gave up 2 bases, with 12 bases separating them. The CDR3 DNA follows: TGTGCCAGCAAGATGGACAGCACCTACGAGCAGTACTTC. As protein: CASKMDSTYEQYF.

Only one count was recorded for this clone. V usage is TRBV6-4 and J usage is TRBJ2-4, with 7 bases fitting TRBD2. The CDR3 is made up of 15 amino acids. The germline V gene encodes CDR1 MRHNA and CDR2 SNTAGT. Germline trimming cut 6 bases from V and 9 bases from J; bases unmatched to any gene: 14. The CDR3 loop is CASSPTGGGSTIQYF. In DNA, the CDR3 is TGTGCCAGCAGCCCTACTGGGGGAGGGAGTACCATTCAGTACTTC.

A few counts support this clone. The CDR3 DNA is TGCGCCAGCTCCCGGGACCCTAGCTCCTACGAGCAGTACTTC. As protein: CASSRDPSSYEQYF. The chain links TRBV10-1 to TRBJ2-7; D might be TRBD1 or TRBD2, each matching 5 bases. Trimming removed 8 bases at V and 0 bases at J, with 14 bases between. From germline, CDR1 is WNHNN and CDR2 SYGVQD (reference sequence). The CDR3 sequence is 14 residues long.

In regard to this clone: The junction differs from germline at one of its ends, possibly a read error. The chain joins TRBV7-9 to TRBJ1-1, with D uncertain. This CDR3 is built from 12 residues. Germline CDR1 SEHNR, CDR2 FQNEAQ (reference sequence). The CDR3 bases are TGTGCCAGCAGCTCCTCGGATCCTGAGGCTTTCTTT. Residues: CASSSSDPEAFF.

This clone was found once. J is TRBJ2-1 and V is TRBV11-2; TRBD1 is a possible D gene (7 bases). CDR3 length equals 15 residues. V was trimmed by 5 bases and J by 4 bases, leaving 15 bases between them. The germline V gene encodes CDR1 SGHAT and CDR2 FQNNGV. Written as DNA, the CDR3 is TGTGCCAGCAGCCTTTTGCAGGGGGGATACAATGAGCAGTTCTTC. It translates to CASSLLQGGYNEQFF.

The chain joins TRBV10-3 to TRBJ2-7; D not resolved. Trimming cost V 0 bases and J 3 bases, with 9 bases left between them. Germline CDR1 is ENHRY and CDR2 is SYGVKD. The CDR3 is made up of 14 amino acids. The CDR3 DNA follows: TGTGCCATCAGTGAGTCGGCCCCTTTCTACGAGCAGTACTTC. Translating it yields CAISESAPFYEQYF.

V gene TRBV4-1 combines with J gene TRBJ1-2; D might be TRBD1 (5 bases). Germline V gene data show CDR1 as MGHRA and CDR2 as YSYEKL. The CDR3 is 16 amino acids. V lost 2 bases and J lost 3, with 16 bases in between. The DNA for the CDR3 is TGCGCCAGCAGCCAACCTGAATTGGGGGGGGACTATGGCTACACCTTC. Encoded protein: CASSQPELGGDYGYTF.

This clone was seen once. The CDR3 nucleotides read TGTGCCAGCAGCTTGGGCAGCGGGAGGGAGACCCAGTACTTC. Translated: CASSLGSGRETQYF. V and J are TRBV5-8 and TRBJ2-5, with 9 bases fitting TRBD2. Trimming took 0 bases from V and 5 from J; bases not matched to a gene: 2. The CDR3 is made up of 14 amino acids. CDR1 SGHTS and CDR2 YDEGEE come from the germline V gene.

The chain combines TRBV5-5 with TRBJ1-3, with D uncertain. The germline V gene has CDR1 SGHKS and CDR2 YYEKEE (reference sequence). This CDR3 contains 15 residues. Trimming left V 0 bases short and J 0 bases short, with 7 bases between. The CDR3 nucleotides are TGTGCCAGCAGCTTGGGCTGGGGCTCTGGAAACACCATATATTTT. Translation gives CASSLGWGSGNTIYF.

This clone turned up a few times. Here the CDR3 reads CASSYGRSYEQYF. DNA for the CDR3: TGTGCCAGCAGTTATGGCAGGTCCTACGAGCAGTACTTC. The rearrangement joins TRBV27 to TRBJ2-7; D unresolved. The CDR3 contains 13 residues. In germline, CDR1 is MNHEY, CDR2 SMNVEV (reference sequence). The ends were cut back, 4 bases at V and 1 base at J, with 8 bases in the middle.

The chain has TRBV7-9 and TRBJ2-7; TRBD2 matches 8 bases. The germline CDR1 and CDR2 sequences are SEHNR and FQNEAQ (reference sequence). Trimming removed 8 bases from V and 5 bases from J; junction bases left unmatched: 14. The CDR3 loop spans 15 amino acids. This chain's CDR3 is CASPGGGRPQDEQYF. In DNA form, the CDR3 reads TGTGCCAGCCCCGGGGGGGGCAGACCACAGGACGAGCAGTACTTC.

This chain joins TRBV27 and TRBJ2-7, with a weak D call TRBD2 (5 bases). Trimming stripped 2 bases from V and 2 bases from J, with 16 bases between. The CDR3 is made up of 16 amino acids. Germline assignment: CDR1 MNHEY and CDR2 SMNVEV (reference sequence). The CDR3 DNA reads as TGTGCCAGCAGTTTAAGCGCCCCCAGCGGCACCTACGAGCAGTACTTC. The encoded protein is CASSLSAPSGTYEQYF.

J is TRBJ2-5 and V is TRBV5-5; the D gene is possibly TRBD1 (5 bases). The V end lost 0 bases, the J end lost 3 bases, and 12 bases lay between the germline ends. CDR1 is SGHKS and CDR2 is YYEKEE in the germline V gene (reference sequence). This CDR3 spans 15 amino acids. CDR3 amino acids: CASSLDPDREETQYF. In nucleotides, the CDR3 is TGTGCCAGCAGCTTGGATCCTGACAGAGAAGAGACCCAGTACTTC.

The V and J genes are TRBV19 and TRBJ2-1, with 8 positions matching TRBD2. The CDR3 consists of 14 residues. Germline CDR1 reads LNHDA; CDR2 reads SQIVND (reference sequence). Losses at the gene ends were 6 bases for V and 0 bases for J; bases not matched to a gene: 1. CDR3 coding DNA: TGTGCCAGTAGCCTAGCGGGCTCCTACAATGAGCAGTTCTTC. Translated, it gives CASSLAGSYNEQFF.

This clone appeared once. CDR3 bases: TGTGCCAGCAGTGAGGCCATGATAGGTTTAAGGAACACTGAAGCTTTCTTT. Translation: CASSEAMIGLRNTEAFF. The V and J genes are TRBV25-1 and TRBJ1-1; unclear D gene. Per germline, CDR1 MGHDK and CDR2 SYGVNS. The CDR3 has 17 amino acids. V lost 3 bases, J lost 1 base, and 18 bases lay in between.

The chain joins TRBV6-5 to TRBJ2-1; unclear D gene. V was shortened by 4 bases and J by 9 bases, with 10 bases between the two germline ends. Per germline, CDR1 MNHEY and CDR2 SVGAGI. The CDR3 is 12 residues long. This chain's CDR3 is CASSSSWGEQFF. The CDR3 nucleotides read TGTGCCAGCAGTTCGTCATGGGGTGAGCAGTTCTTC.

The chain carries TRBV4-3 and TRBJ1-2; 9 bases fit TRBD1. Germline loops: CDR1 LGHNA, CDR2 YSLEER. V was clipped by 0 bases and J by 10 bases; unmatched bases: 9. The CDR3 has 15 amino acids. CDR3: CASSQDRTGASLYTF. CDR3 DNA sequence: TGCGCCAGCAGCCAAGATAGGACAGGGGCCAGCCTCTACACCTTC.

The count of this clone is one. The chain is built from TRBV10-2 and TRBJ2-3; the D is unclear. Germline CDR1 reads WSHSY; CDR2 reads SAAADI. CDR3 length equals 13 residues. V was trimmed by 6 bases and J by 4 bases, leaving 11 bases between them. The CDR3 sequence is CASSLSVPDTQYF. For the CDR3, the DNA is TGCGCCAGCAGCCTCTCGGTCCCAGATACGCAGTATTTT.